Included here is one TCR beta chain sequence, with context. V lost 7 bases and J 5 bases, leaving 12 bases between the germline ends. The CDR3 has 12 residues. Per germline, CDR1 ENHRY and CDR2 SYGVKD. The table came from immunoSEQ multiplex PCR; TCRdb's copy has only in-frame clones and leaves some out. The sample shows fewer than 300,000 clones, around 69% of them seen only once. The sample originates from a study of cytotoxic CD8 clonotypes in ibrutinib-treated CLL. V usage is TRBV10-3 and J usage is TRBJ2-7; possible D gene TRBD1, 5 bases. This clonotype was sampled from a human donor with chronic lymphocytic leukemia. The source was PBMCs, collected at disease progression, from a patient treated with ibrutinib. The CDR3 bases are TGTGCCATCACCCCAACAGGTAACGAGCAGTACTTC. This encodes CAITPTGNEQYF.